The source of this TCR beta chain is a study of PD-L1 blockade in urothelial cancer. Study information: About 85% of the 29 patients were males with bladder-origin urothelial cancer. Specimens of blood held a median count of roughly 130,000 T cells. Study-wide findings and caveats: In blood at 3 weeks, tumor-associated clones expanded more among patients with durable benefit.

This CDR3 contains 13 residues. In germline, CDR1 is GTSNPN, CDR2 SVGIG (reference sequence). Spiking of synthetic TCR analog templates was performed in each PCR. Method: immunoSEQ multiplex PCR; TCRdb's copy keeps in-frame clones and lacks some. The table records about 50,000 clones, 80% to 90% of them present only once. As for time point: peripheral blood 6 weeks after treatment start. A few counts support this clone. The antigen is unknown. An end of the junction does not agree with germline; a read error may underlie this. The clonotype comes from a man between 65 and 85 years old with urothelial cancer. The source was PBMCs, collected around atezolizumab (anti-PD-L1) treatment. The chain has TRBV30 and TRBJ2-7; 10 positions match TRBD1. CDR3 sequence (DNA): TGTGCCTGGAGTGACGGGACAGGGGCCGTCCTACACTTC. Its protein is CAWSDGTGAVLHF. Filled out from reference TRBV30 and TRBJ2-7, the complete variable domain reads SQTIHQWPATLVQPVGSPLSLECTVEGTSNPNLYWYRQAAGRGLQLLFYSVGIGQISSEVPQNLSASRPQDRQFILSSKKLLLSDSGFYLCAWSDGTGAVLHFGPGTRLTVT.